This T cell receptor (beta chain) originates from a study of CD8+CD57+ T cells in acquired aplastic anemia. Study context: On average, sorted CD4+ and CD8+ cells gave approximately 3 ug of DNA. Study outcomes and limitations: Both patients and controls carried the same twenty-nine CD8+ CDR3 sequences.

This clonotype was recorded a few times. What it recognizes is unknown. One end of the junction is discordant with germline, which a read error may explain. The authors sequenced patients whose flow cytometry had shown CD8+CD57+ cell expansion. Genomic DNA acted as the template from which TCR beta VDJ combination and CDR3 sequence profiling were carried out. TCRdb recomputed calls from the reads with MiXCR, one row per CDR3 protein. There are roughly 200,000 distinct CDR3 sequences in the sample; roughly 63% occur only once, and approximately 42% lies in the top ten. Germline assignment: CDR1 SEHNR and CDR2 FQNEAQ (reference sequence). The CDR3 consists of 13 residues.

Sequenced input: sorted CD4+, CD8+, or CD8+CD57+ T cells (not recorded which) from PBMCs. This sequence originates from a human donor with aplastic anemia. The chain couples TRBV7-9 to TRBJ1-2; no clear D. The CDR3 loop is CASSLDPVASYYF. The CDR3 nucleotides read TGTGCCAGCAGCTTAGACCCAGTAGCGAGTTACTACTTC.